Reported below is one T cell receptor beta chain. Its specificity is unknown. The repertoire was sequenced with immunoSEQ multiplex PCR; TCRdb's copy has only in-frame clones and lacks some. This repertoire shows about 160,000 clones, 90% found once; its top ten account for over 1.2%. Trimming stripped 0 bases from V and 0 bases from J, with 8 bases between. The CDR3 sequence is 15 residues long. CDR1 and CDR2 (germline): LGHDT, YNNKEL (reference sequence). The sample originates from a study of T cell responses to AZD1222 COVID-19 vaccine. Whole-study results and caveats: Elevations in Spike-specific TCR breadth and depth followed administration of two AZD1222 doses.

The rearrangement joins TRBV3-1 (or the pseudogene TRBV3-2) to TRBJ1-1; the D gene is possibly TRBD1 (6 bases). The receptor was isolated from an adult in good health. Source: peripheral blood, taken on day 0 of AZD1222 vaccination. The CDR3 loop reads CASSQDKGVNTEAFF. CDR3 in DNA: TGTGCCAGCAGCCAAGATAAGGGGGTGAACACTGAAGCTTTCTTT.